This entry lists 27 T cell receptor beta chains sequenced from one sample in a study of T cells in Graves' hyperthyroidism and ophthalmopathy. TCR beta CDR3 regions were amplified from RNA transcripts. HTBI primers were used for first-round RT-PCR of the TCR CDR3. TCRdb reprocessed the multiplex PCR reads with MiXCR, giving one entry per CDR3 protein. The top ten hold approximately 7.5% of the sample, which has about 400,000 distinct CDR3 sequences, approximately 15% seen once. The source material was blood. The receptors originated from a woman aged 18 to 35 with Graves' hyperthyroidism.

There are many counts of this clonotype. The chain uses TRBV27 and TRBJ1-1, with D uncertain. The germline V gene encodes CDR1 MNHEY and CDR2 SMNVEV (reference sequence). Trimming took 7 bases from V and 1 from J, leaving 7 bases between them. The CDR3 totals 12 residues. The CDR3 coding sequence is TGTGCCAGCATCGGTGGGAACACTGAAGCTTTCTTT. Its translation: CASIGGNTEAFF.

This clonotype was recorded at least ten times. The chain employs TRBV19 and TRBJ2-7; maybe TRBD1 (5 bases). Trimming took off 5 bases at V and 5 bases at J, with 13 bases between the two ends. The CDR3 is 13 amino acids. Germline CDR1 reads LNHDA; CDR2 reads SQIVND (reference sequence). CDR3 bases: TGTGCCAGTAGTCCCCCATCACAGGACGAGCAGTACTTC. It yields the protein CASSPPSQDEQYF. The whole variable domain, filled in from reference TRBV19 and TRBJ2-7, reads DGGITQSPKYLFRKEGQNVTLSCEQNLNHDAMYWYRQDPGQGLRLIYYSQIVNDFQKGDIAEGYSVSREKKESFPLTVTSAQKNPTAFYLCASSPPSQDEQYFGPGTRLTVT.

This clonotype has just a few counts. An end of the junction differs from the germline gene, which may be a read error. The chain recombines TRBV30 with TRBJ1-1; D not certain. Germline assignment: CDR1 GTSNPN and CDR2 SVGIG (reference sequence). The length of the CDR3 is 12 residues. The CDR3 bases are TGTGCCCGGAGCCCCTATGGCACTGAAGCTTTCTTT. This translates into CARSPYGTEAFF.

The sample holds many counts of this clonotype. V usage is TRBV29-1 and J usage is TRBJ2-7, with 7 bases lining up with TRBD2. Per the germline V gene, CDR1 is SQVTM and CDR2 is ANQGSEA. The junction had 6 bases not matched to a gene; V was cut back by 4 bases and J by 6 bases. This CDR3 is 12 amino acids long. The CDR3 sequence: CSVGGEGREQYF. The CDR3 bases are TGCAGCGTTGGGGGGGAGGGGCGCGAGCAGTACTTC.

Details on this clonotype: One base away lies a much larger clone, so this may be a sequencing read error. The chain recombines TRBV2 with TRBJ2-5; D is possibly TRBD2 (5 bases). The CDR3 totals 13 residues. Germline V CDR1 and CDR2: SNHLY, FYNNEI. With 7 bases removed from V and 9 bases from J, the gap between germline ends came to 18 bases. The CDR3 coding sequence is TGTGCCAGCACCAAGAACGACATGGAGGCCCAGTACTTC. This gives the protein CASTKNDMEAQYF.

Ten or more counts support this clonotype. V and J are TRBV11-2 and TRBJ2-3, with 13 bases aligning to TRBD2. Germline CDR1 and CDR2: SGHAT and FQNNGV. The CDR3 has 17 residues. V was clipped by 1 base and J by 6 bases; unmatched bases: 7. The CDR3 sequence is CASSLVGLAGEGDTQYF. In DNA, the CDR3 is TGTGCCAGCAGCTTAGTAGGACTAGCGGGGGAGGGGGATACGCAGTATTTT.

The table lists this clonotype with a few counts. The chain carries TRBV20-1 and TRBJ1-5; TRBD1 matches 7 bases. Losses at the gene ends were 6 bases for V and 4 bases for J; bases not matched to a gene: 9. This CDR3 spans 14 amino acids. The germline V gene has CDR1 DFQATT and CDR2 SNEGSKA (reference sequence). The CDR3 sequence: CSAQGEVGNQPQHF. The DNA of the CDR3 is TGCAGTGCGCAGGGGGAGGTGGGTAATCAGCCCCAGCATTTT.

This clonotype has at least ten counts. The chain employs TRBV7-9 and TRBJ2-5; D might be TRBD2 (7 bases). The V end was cut by 2 bases, the J end by 1 base, with 17 bases between. Per germline, CDR1 SEHNR and CDR2 FQNEAQ (reference sequence). CDR3 length: 17 amino acids. CDR3 bases: TGTGCCAGCAGCTTATATGGGAGGGGGGCCTCCCAAGAGACCCAGTACTTC. Encoded protein: CASSLYGRGASQETQYF.

The chain joins TRBV13 to TRBJ1-6, with a weak D call TRBD1 (6 bases). The V gene's germline CDR1 is PRHDT and CDR2 FYEKMQ (reference sequence). The CDR3 is 15 amino acids. V lost 7 bases, J lost 8 bases, and 18 bases lay in between. Here the CDR3 reads CASTFLGGEYSPLHF. In DNA form, the CDR3 reads TGTGCCAGCACCTTTTTAGGGGGGGAGTATTCACCCCTCCACTTT.

There are many counts of this clonotype. This chain connects TRBV28 to TRBJ2-2, with D possibly matching TRBD1 (6 bases). V was trimmed by 5 bases and J by 4 bases, leaving 11 bases between them. This CDR3 is 14 amino acids long. Germline V gene lookup returns CDR1 MDHEN and CDR2 SYDVKM. Here the CDR3 reads CASSTRQATGELFF. DNA of the CDR3: TGTGCCAGCAGTACTAGACAGGCCACCGGGGAGCTGTTTTTT.

This clonotype occurred a few times. The CDR3 sequence: CASSFRTVETQYF. CDR3 DNA: TGTGCCAGCAGCTTTCGGACAGTAGAGACCCAGTACTTC. The rearrangement links TRBV5-4 to TRBJ2-5, with D possibly TRBD1 on 6 matching bases. This CDR3 spans 13 amino acids. Deletions cut 2 bases from V and 4 bases from J, with 9 bases between. Looked up from germline, CDR1 is SGHNT and CDR2 is YYREEE (reference sequence).

This clonotype was observed at least ten times. The rearrangement uses TRBV10-1 and TRBJ2-1; D gene ambiguous. The V gene's germline CDR1 is WNHNN and CDR2 SYGVQD (reference sequence). Trimming stripped 6 bases from V and 7 bases from J, with 16 bases between. The CDR3 covers 14 residues. The CDR3 DNA follows: TGCGCCAGCAGCTCGACCCCATCTGGGAATGAGCAGTTCTTC. Translating gives CASSSTPSGNEQFF.

This rearrangement joins TRBV29-1 to TRBJ2-3, with D possibly TRBD2 on 6 matching bases. The ends were cut back, 4 bases at V and 3 bases at J, with 17 bases in the middle. Germline V gives CDR1 SQVTM, CDR2 ANQGSEA. This CDR3 is 15 amino acids long. CDR3 amino acids: CSVGGTGPGTDTQYF. The CDR3 bases are TGCAGCGTTGGCGGGACGGGCCCCGGGACAGATACGCAGTATTTT.

This chain links TRBV6-5 with TRBJ2-1; TRBD2 matches 10 bases. Germline V lookup: CDR1 MNHEY, CDR2 SVGAGI. The CDR3 contains 15 residues. With 1 base clipped from V and 6 bases from J, the junction kept 3 bases outside the gene matches. In DNA form, the CDR3 reads TGTGCCAGCAGTTACTTTCTAGCGGGAGTCAATGAGCAGTTCTTC. It translates to CASSYFLAGVNEQFF.

This clonotype showed up just a few times. The rearrangement links TRBV6-1 to TRBJ2-7; D is unresolved. V lost 6 bases and J lost 3, with 12 bases in between. This CDR3 is 13 amino acids long. Looked up from germline, CDR1 is MNHNS and CDR2 is SASEGT. The CDR3 nucleotides read TGTGCCAGCAGACGACGGGCCCACTACGAGCAGTACTTC. Protein sequence: CASRRRAHYEQYF.

This clonotype was seen just once. One end of the junction fails to match germline, which may point to a read error. The V gene is TRBV27, the J gene TRBJ1-6; unclear D gene. CDR3 length: 12 residues. Germline V gene sequence: CDR1 MNHEY, CDR2 SMNVEV (reference sequence). The CDR3 nucleotides are TGTGCCAGCTCCTTTCGGGATTCACCCCTTTACTTT. Amino acid sequence: CASSFRDSPLYF.

This clonotype was seen repeatedly, ten times or more. This chain connects TRBV19 to TRBJ1-2; tentative D call: TRBD1 (6 bases). V lost 10 bases and J 8 bases, leaving 20 bases between the germline ends. CDR1 is LNHDA, CDR2 SQIVND, per germline (reference sequence). The CDR3 contains 13 residues. CDR3 loop: CATTRQGNSGYTF. CDR3 nucleotides: TGTGCCACCACCCGTCAGGGGAATAGCGGCTACACCTTC.

The table lists this clonotype with many counts. The rearrangement uses TRBV3-1 and TRBJ2-1; D unresolved. The CDR3 totals 11 residues. V was trimmed by 1 base and J by 7 bases, leaving 2 bases between them. CDR1 is LGHDT, CDR2 YNNKEL, per germline (reference sequence). This CDR3 is CASSQANEQFF. The CDR3, as DNA: TGTGCCAGCAGCCAAGCTAATGAGCAGTTCTTC.

The CDR3 region has the DNA TGCGCCAGCAGTTTAGACGGTTCTAGCACAGATACGCAGTATTTT. The encoded protein is CASSLDGSSTDTQYF. The rearrangement links TRBV5-1 to TRBJ2-3; D ambiguous. The V and J ends lost 5 bases and 0 bases respectively, with 13 bases between them. This CDR3 spans 15 amino acids. CDR1 SGHRS and CDR2 YFSETQ come from the germline V gene.

There are many counts of this clonotype. The CDR3 sequence is CASSFSGGAVETQYF. The CDR3 DNA sequence: TGTGCCAGCAGCTTTAGCGGGGGGGCGGTAGAGACCCAGTACTTC. This chain uses TRBV11-2 with TRBJ2-5, with 11 bases lining up with TRBD2. J gave up 4 bases and V 3 bases, and 4 bases lay outside the gene matches. The CDR3 has 15 residues. Germline V gene data show CDR1 as SGHAT and CDR2 as FQNNGV.

This clonotype was counted ten times or more. The gene calls are TRBV29-1 and TRBJ1-2, with no clear D. Germline-derived CDR1 and CDR2 are SQVTM and ANQGSEA. V was shortened by 4 bases and J by 4 bases, with 10 bases between the two germline ends. There are 12 residues in the CDR3. DNA for the CDR3: TGCAGCGTTGCGACGGATCCCTATGGCTACACCTTC. Amino acid sequence: CSVATDPYGYTF.

The DNA for the CDR3 is TGTGCCAGCAGTGAATGGGTCCTAGCGGGGGTATCAGATACGCAGTATTTT. It encodes CASSEWVLAGVSDTQYF. This chain connects TRBV25-1 to TRBJ2-3; 10 bases are a match to TRBD2. Germline V CDR1 and CDR2: MGHDK, SYGVNS. Unmatched junction bases numbered 8, after V lost 1 base and J lost 4 bases. The CDR3 totals 17 residues.

This clonotype was seen ten or more times. The V gene is TRBV7-3, the J gene TRBJ2-7; TRBD1 agrees at 8 bases. This CDR3 comprises 13 residues. V trimming: 3 bases; J trimming: 4 bases; junction bases outside the gene matches: 2. The V gene's germline CDR1 is SGHTA and CDR2 FQGTGA. The CDR3 DNA follows: TGTGCCAGCAGCTTTGACAGGGGATACGAGCAGTACTTC. Translation: CASSFDRGYEQYF.

This clonotype was counted at least ten times. V gene TRBV7-9 combines with J gene TRBJ2-5; D remains ambiguous. The germline V gene has CDR1 SEHNR and CDR2 FQNEAQ (reference sequence). The CDR3 loop spans 15 amino acids. The V end lost 2 bases, the J end lost 4 bases, and 14 bases lay between the germline ends. CDR3 DNA: TGTGCCAGCAGCTTAACGGGCCGGGTCGTAGAGACCCAGTACTTC. Its protein is CASSLTGRVVETQYF. Full variable domain (rest looked up from reference TRBV7-9 and TRBJ2-5): DTGVSQNPRHKITKRGQNVTFRCDPISEHNRLYWYRQTLGQGPEFLTYFQNEAQLEKSRLLSDRFSAERPKGSFSTLEIQRTEQGDSAMYLCASSLTGRVVETQYFGPGTRLLVL.

The sample holds many counts of this clonotype. The chain carries TRBV11-3 and TRBJ2-7; D remains unclear. The CDR3 totals 14 residues. Germline V gives CDR1 SGHNT, CDR2 YENEEA. V was pared by 2 bases and J by 0 bases, with 8 bases between. The CDR3 sequence is CASSLWQSSYEQYF. The CDR3 bases are TGTGCCAGCAGCTTATGGCAGAGCTCCTACGAGCAGTACTTC.

Points on this clonotype: This could be a read error, since a much larger clone is one nucleotide away. V gene TRBV9 combines with J gene TRBJ2-5, with TRBD2 identical over 10 bases. CDR1 is SGDLS, CDR2 YYNGEE, per germline. This CDR3 spans 17 amino acids. CDR3 sequence: CPSSRTSSGSREETQYF. CDR3 sequence (DNA): TGTCCCAGCAGCAGGACTTCTAGCGGGAGTAGGGAAGAGACCCAGTACTTC.

The sample holds many counts of this clonotype. The V call is TRBV20-1, the J call TRBJ2-7; D uncertain. This CDR3 comprises 15 residues. Trimming stripped 8 bases from V and 1 base from J, with 21 bases between. Germline assignment: CDR1 DFQATT and CDR2 SNEGSKA (reference sequence). The CDR3 DNA sequence: TGCAGTCCATGGTGGAGTGGCAACAAATCCTACGAGCAGTACTTC. It codes for CSPWWSGNKSYEQYF.